This paragraph reports one TCR beta chain. TCRdb's table, derived via immunoSEQ multiplex PCR, lists solely in-frame clones and lacks some. The profile shows approximately 2.3 million clones, more than 80% of them singletons. The data belong to a study of shared clonotypes between healthy human individuals. The specimen was naive CD4+ T cells from PBMCs. Subset: CD45RA+ positively selected. The clonotype originates from a man between 18 and 29 years old in good health. Some clones in this sample may be carry-over from other donors' samples.

CDR3 sequence: CASSLGLAGTGSGTQYF. The DNA for the CDR3 is TGTGCCAGCAGCTTGGGACTAGCGGGAACCGGGTCGGGGACGCAGTATTTT. The V call is TRBV5-4, the J call TRBJ2-3; 11 bases agree with TRBD2. The V gene's germline CDR1 is SGHNT and CDR2 YYREEE (reference sequence). V shed 0 bases, J shed 9 bases, and the junction held 12 bases outside the gene matches. This CDR3 has 17 amino acids.